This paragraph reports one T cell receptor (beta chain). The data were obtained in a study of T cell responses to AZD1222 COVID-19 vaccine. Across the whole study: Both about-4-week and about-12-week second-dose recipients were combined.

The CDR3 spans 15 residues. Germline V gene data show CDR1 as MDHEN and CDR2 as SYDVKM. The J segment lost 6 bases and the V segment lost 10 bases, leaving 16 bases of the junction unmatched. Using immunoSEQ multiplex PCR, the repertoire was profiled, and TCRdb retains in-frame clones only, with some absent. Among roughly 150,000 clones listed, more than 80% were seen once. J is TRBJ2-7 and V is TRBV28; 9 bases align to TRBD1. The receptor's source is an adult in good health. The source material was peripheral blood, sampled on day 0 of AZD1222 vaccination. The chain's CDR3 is CATSEYGTGSGEQYF. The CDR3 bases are TGTGCCACCTCGGAGTACGGGACAGGGTCAGGCGAGCAGTACTTC.